This TCR beta chain was captured by sequencing in a study of beta chain features in type 1 diabetes (dated by TCRdb to the late 2010s). As for the study more broadly: Patients and healthy donors did not differ in mean age, gender distribution, total cell number or subset yield. Whereas all 30 or so donors provided naive and central memory subsets, regulatory and stem cell-like memory subsets were isolated from just 8 patients and roughly 8 healthy donors. A total of roughly 100 million sorted cells were examined across all samples, and the number of cells per subset was strongly correlated with RNA yield. In the study, recently diagnosed type 1 diabetes patients and matched healthy donors were compared on the TCRB repertoires of their sorted circulating CD4+ T cell subsets. Broad study findings and their caveats: Shorter templates might have been favored by PCR, but patient and control samples were amplified and corrected together, so both groups would have been affected equally by any skew. Because cDNA rather than genomic DNA was sequenced, highly expressing activated cells could have been over-represented, although no difference in activation and CD3 levels was found between groups. Naive, central memory and regulatory TCRB repertoires appeared to be more alike among patients than among healthy donors. Only small numbers of individuals were included in the HLA sub-analyses, which left unresolved whether HLA type had any influence on TCRB rearrangement. A moderate but significant shortening of TCRB CDR3 length was observed in type 1 diabetes patients in all four CD4+ subsets. Fewer insertions and more nucleotide deletions at VDJ recombination sites were observed in patients with type 1 diabetes, implying thymic rearrangement abnormalities.

The entire isolated RNA was reverse transcribed using the High Capacity cDNA Reverse Transcription Kit, and thus expressed TCRB transcripts were sequenced. Deep immunoSEQ sequencing was applied to naive, central memory and regulatory T cell samples, giving an average of roughly 3.5 million total reads per sample. Sorted cells were lysed in RLT buffer and RNA was extracted with DNase-treated RNeasy Micro or Mini kits, depending on cell number. Each cell subset was processed on its own to prevent cross-contamination, while patient and healthy donor samples were processed together. The immunoSEQ multiplex PCR was used to amplify TCRB sequences from cDNA, yielding 87-bp fragments that span the CDR3 region. Sequencing of the amplicons was performed on the Illumina HiSeq platform. In the authors' own workflow: PCR bias was computationally corrected using synthetic template baselines, reads within Hamming distance 2 were collapsed, and singletons that could not be merged were discarded. Reads were aligned against IMGT so that V, D and J genes, CDR3 length and insertions or deletions at six rearrangement sites could be assigned. Within each subset, clonotype counts were normalized to the number of sorted cells before true diversity and Gini coefficients were calculated with the tcR R package. The overlap coefficient, calculated on TCRB nucleotide sequences, was used to measure repertoire sharing. TCRdb's version of the immuneACCESS table is confined to in-frame rearrangements and falls short of the full clone set. An unresolved V gene accounts for under half of the shortfall where checked; the remainder is of unknown origin. V, J and clone size derive from that table, while D and trimming were established from the DNA sequence. This sample holds about 210,000 clones; about a tenth were observed only once. Of the sample, over 1% falls within the top ten clones.

CDR1 and CDR2 (SGHTA, FQGNSA) derive from the germline V gene. The V end gives up 6 bases and the J end 1 base, leaving 7 bases in the junction not matched to a gene. From its cysteine to its phenylalanine, the CDR3 spans 16 amino acids. CDR3 DNA is the only sequence kept; it has 48 bases, read in frame from the first base. A note on this clone: The antigen it recognizes is unknown. One base away there is no much larger clone; base qualities are not given.

A single peripheral blood draw of around 120 mL on average was collected from each donor into heparinised tubes. Using a panel that included CD45RO, CCR7, CD25, CD127, CD95 and CD27, naive, central memory, regulatory and stem cell-like memory CD4+ T cells were sorted on a BD FACSAria II. All sorted populations exceeded 95% purity. PBMCs were separated immediately by Lymphoprep density gradient centrifugation and were stained directly, without being cultured. So that batch effects would be minimized, each experiment stained and sorted samples in pairs, pairing one healthy donor with one patient. This clonotype originated in a man younger than 30 in good health. The material sequenced was central memory CD4+ T cells from blood. The sequence joins TRBV7-2 to TRBJ2-2; TRBD2 fits 8 bases in the junction. In nucleotide form, the sequence is TGTGCCAGCAGGCATGGACTAGCAGTGAACACCGGGGAGCTGTTTTTT. Its product reads: CASRHGLAVNTGELFF. Supplemented by the reference TRBV7-2 and TRBJ2-2 proteins around the CDR3, the complete variable domain is GAGVSQSPSNKVTEKGKDVELRCDPISGHTALYWYRQSLGQGLEFLIYFQGNSAPDKSGLPSDRFSAERTGGSVSTLTIQRTQQEDSAVYLCASRHGLAVNTGELFFGEGSRLTVL.